The following is a T cell receptor (beta chain) sequence with its context. The antigen is unknown. These data are taken from a study of neurological immune-mediated disorders. Study-wide points: The most TCR clonal expansion was seen in HTLV-1-associated myelopathy, and the least was seen in multiple sclerosis, which fell below healthy controls. For the multiple sclerosis repertoire cluster, an association with any clinical or MRI feature was absent. The study phylogenetically grouped the repertoires of 18 of 34 multiple sclerosis patients into one related-CDR3 cluster, a possible signature.

Germline V CDR1 and CDR2: KGHSH, LQKENI. CDR3 size: 15 residues. V lost 4 bases, J lost 2 bases, and 12 bases lay in between. Template-switch 5'RACE cDNA synthesis added a 10-nucleotide unique molecular identifier. Each CDR3 protein gets one entry after TCRdb re-called the 5' RACE reads with MiXCR. Here the sample spans 70,000 to 90,000 distinct CDR3 sequences, approximately 5% being singletons. The sample comprised PBMCs. The chain employs TRBV18 and TRBJ1-3; D remains unclear. The source of this sequence is a young woman with multiple sclerosis. Written as DNA, the CDR3 is TGTGCCAGCTCACAACCGGCGTCTGCTGGAAACACCATATATTTT. It is translated as CASSQPASAGNTIYF.